The present T cell receptor beta chain was sequenced within a study of T-cell reconstitution after alpha-beta-depleted transplantation in children. Study-wide results and limits: Roughly two months post-transplant, alpha-beta T cells reportedly originated from several hundred graft clones that had expanded. The study traced high day-60 TCRbeta diversity in some patients to surviving recipient T cells and thymic progenitors. T-cell counts and diversity at one year post-transplant came mainly from newly produced T cells.

It was with unique molecular identifiers that the TCRbeta library was prepared. One entry per CDR3 protein results from TCRdb running MiXCR on the PCR reads. This sample has 600,000 or so distinct CDR3 sequences, with about 21% found just once. CDR1 and CDR2 (germline): LNHNV, YYDKDF (reference sequence). The CDR3 consists of 15 residues. Trimming took 5 bases from V and 7 from J; bases not matched to a gene: 12. This clonotype turned up a few times. The target antigen is unknown. The TCR sequence derives from a boy under two years old who had a stem cell transplant for acute myeloid leukemia, so the T cells may come from the graft donor. The V call is TRBV15, the J call TRBJ2-3; 7 bases map to TRBD2. The material sequenced was PBMCs, mostly from graft donor cells, taken 360 days after TCRalphabeta/CD19-depleted stem cell transplant. The CDR3 sequence is CATSDSGDVPNTQYF. The CDR3 coding sequence is TGTGCCACCAGCGACAGCGGGGACGTTCCTAATACGCAGTATTTT.